The source of this TCR beta chain is a study of blood T cell repertoires in COVID-19. Trimming left V 4 bases short and J 5 bases short, with 12 bases between. Germline V lookup: CDR1 SGHVS, CDR2 FQNEAQ. The CDR3 consists of 15 residues. TCRdb's table, derived via immunoSEQ multiplex PCR, lists solely in-frame clones and lacks some. The sample includes about 250,000 clones, just under 85% of them seen just once. The clonotype originates from a middle-aged man with acute or convalescent COVID-19. The chain has TRBV7-8 and TRBJ1-6; tentatively, D is TRBD1 (6 bases). Sequences were obtained from peripheral blood. CDR3 nucleotide sequence: TGTGCCAGCAGCTCGAGTACAGGGAATAATTCACCCCTCCACTTT. Translating gives CASSSSTGNNSPLHF.